These 9 T cell receptor beta chains came from one sample sequenced in a study of cytomegalovirus exposure and HLA in healthy donors. Both 60 Vbeta primers and 13 Jbeta primers went into the PCR. Sequenced by immunoSEQ multiplex PCR; TCRdb stores in-frame clones only, minus some. The data contain about 190,000 clones, approximately 70% of them singletons. The sequenced material came from PBMCs. The receptors were gathered from a woman aged 30 to 39 in good health and CMV-seropositive.

CDR3 coding DNA: TGTGCCAGCAGCGTCGACAGGAATAGCAATCAGCCCCAGCATTTT. Translated: CASSVDRNSNQPQHF. The V call is TRBV5-4, the J call TRBJ1-5; D perhaps matches TRBD1 (6 bases). CDR3 length: 15 amino acids. Germline CDR1 SGHNT, CDR2 YYREEE (reference sequence). V gave up 4 bases and J gave up 0 bases, with 11 bases separating them.

V and J are TRBV6-5 and TRBJ2-1; 9 bases agree with TRBD2. CDR3 length: 15 residues. V was pared by 2 bases and J by 7 bases, with 6 bases of the junction left unmatched. The V gene's germline CDR1 is MNHEY and CDR2 SVGAGI. The CDR3 reads CASSYVAGAGNEQFF. The CDR3 DNA sequence: TGTGCCAGCAGTTACGTAGCGGGAGCGGGGAATGAGCAGTTCTTC.

This chain joins TRBV7-9 and TRBJ1-3, with D unclear. CDR3 length: 16 residues. Germline CDR1 reads SEHNR; CDR2 reads FQNEAQ (reference sequence). Trimming removed 6 bases from V and 2 bases from J, with 17 bases in between. CDR3 region: CASRLPRAGTGNTIYF. In DNA, the CDR3 is TGTGCCAGCAGACTCCCGCGAGCGGGCACTGGAAACACCATATATTTT.

The chain has TRBV2 and TRBJ2-5; 13 bases agree with TRBD2. CDR1 is SNHLY and CDR2 is FYNNEI in the germline V gene. Trimming removed 7 bases from V and 0 bases from J; junction bases left unmatched: 2. The CDR3 length is 15 residues. In DNA, the CDR3 is TGTGCCAGCACCGGGACTAGCGGGAACCAAGAGACCCAGTACTTC. It codes for CASTGTSGNQETQYF.

A single count supports this clone. The chain is built from TRBV27 and TRBJ2-1; 8 nucleotides agree with TRBD1. The CDR3 extends over 17 amino acids. Germline-derived CDR1 and CDR2 are MNHEY and SMNVEV (reference sequence). Unmatched junction bases numbered 16, after V lost 5 bases and J lost 7 bases. The CDR3 is CASSPRQGMSYMNEQFF. CDR3 sequence (DNA): TGTGCCAGCAGTCCCCGACAGGGGATGTCCTATATGAATGAGCAGTTCTTC.

This clone is a singleton in its sample. The V call is TRBV5-1, the J call TRBJ2-1; 14 nucleotides line up with TRBD2. CDR3 size: 17 residues. Germline V gives CDR1 SGHRS, CDR2 YFSETQ. J was trimmed by 9 bases and V by 4 bases; bases with no gene match: 12. CDR3 residues: CASSPNPTSGRVGEQFF. The DNA of the CDR3 is TGCGCCAGCAGCCCCAACCCGACTAGCGGGAGGGTCGGTGAGCAGTTCTTC.

The chain links TRBV7-9 to TRBJ2-7; 10 bases align to TRBD2. The CDR3 length is 15 residues. CDR1 and CDR2 from the germline V gene are SEHNR and FQNEAQ (reference sequence). V shed 3 bases, J shed 3 bases, and the junction held 5 bases outside the gene matches. The CDR3 region is CASSFEGLALYEQYF. The CDR3 coding sequence is TGTGCCAGCAGCTTCGAGGGACTAGCGCTCTACGAGCAGTACTTC.

This clone has only a few counts. The chain links TRBV4-1 to TRBJ1-2, with TRBD1 identical over 9 bases. Per the germline V gene, CDR1 is MGHRA and CDR2 is YSYEKL. The junction had 6 bases not matched to a gene; V was cut back by 5 bases and J by 2 bases. This CDR3 is built from 15 residues. CDR3 sequence: CASSFRDRDNYGYTF. For the CDR3, the DNA is TGCGCCAGCAGCTTTCGGGACAGGGACAACTATGGCTACACCTTC.

The chain carries TRBV9 and TRBJ2-1; TRBD2 matches 16 bases. The germline V gene has CDR1 SGDLS and CDR2 YYNGEE. CDR3 length: 15 residues. The J segment lost 8 bases and the V segment lost 3 bases, leaving 2 bases of the junction unmatched. This CDR3 reads CASSGGLAGGHEQFF. The CDR3 nucleotides are TGTGCCAGCAGCGGGGGACTAGCGGGAGGGCATGAGCAGTTCTTC.